This is a list of T cell receptor beta chains from one sample in a study of chemoradiotherapy in HPV16-positive cancers. TCRdb's copy holds only in-frame clones and misses some; the assay was immunoSEQ multiplex PCR. There are about 15,000 clones in the sample; 65% to 80% occur only once, and 8.5% to 10% lies in the top ten. The specimen was taken from a patient who underwent chemoradiotherapy. The receptor set was obtained from a human donor with HPV-associated anogenital cancer. Each CDR3 is given with its conserved first and last residue. The D gene is left open where the match is weak. A row's size may be missing; if present it is once, few, many or a size class.

V: TRBV29-1
J: TRBJ1-3
D: -
size: -
CDR3: CSVGGGRGPGNTIYF
DNA: TGCAGCGTTGGAGGGGGTCGGGGGCCTGGAAACACCATATATTTT

V: TRBV18
J: TRBJ2-1
D: TRBD2
size: -
CDR3: CASLSGTTINEQFF
DNA: TGTGCCAGCTTGTCCGGGACTACCATCAATGAGCAGTTCTTC

V: TRBV10-1
J: TRBJ1-4
D: -
size: -
CDR3: CASSPGVDEKLFF
DNA: TGCGCCAGCAGTCCAGGGGTAGATGAAAAACTGTTTTTT

V: TRBV7-6
J: TRBJ2-1
D: -
size: -
CDR3: CASGSGSMYNEQFF
DNA: TGTGCCAGCGGGAGCGGGTCGATGTACAATGAGCAGTTCTTC

V: TRBV18
J: TRBJ2-1
D: -
size: -
CDR3: CASSPNTVDNNNEQFF
DNA: TGTGCCAGCTCACCTAATACAGTAGACAACAACAATGAGCAGTTCTTC

V: TRBV7-2
J: TRBJ1-2
D: -
size: medium-sized
CDR3: CASSFGEGDGYTF
DNA: TGTGCCAGCAGCTTCGGTGAAGGAGATGGCTACACCTTC

V: TRBV4-1
J: TRBJ2-5
D: -
size: -
CDR3: CASSQDRNVLMWETQYF
DNA: TGCGCCAGCAGCCAGGACCGCAATGTTCTGATGTGGGAGACCCAGTACTTC

V: TRBV10-1
J: TRBJ2-3
D: TRBD2
size: -
CDR3: CASRRTRGGTDTQYF
DNA: TGCGCCAGCAGGCGGACTAGGGGTGGCACAGATACGCAGTATTTT

V: TRBV19
J: TRBJ2-2
D: TRBD1
size: few
CDR3: CASRDRPLEVGELFF
DNA: TGTGCCAGTAGGGACAGGCCTCTCGAGGTCGGGGAGCTGTTTTTT

V: TRBV5-1
J: TRBJ2-7
D: -
size: -
CDR3: CASKTNPSDSSYEQYF
DNA: TGCGCCAGCAAAACAAACCCTAGCGATAGCTCCTACGAGCAGTACTTC

V: TRBV9
J: TRBJ1-2
D: TRBD1
size: -
CDR3: CASSVGSGDRKMGLYGYTF
DNA: TGTGCCAGCAGCGTAGGGTCTGGGGACAGGAAGATGGGACTCTATGGCTACACCTTC

V: TRBV27
J: TRBJ1-1
D: TRBD1
size: -
CDR3: CASRVGGGRYTEAFF
DNA: TGTGCCAGCAGGGTCGGAGGGGGCCGGTACACTGAAGCTTTCTTT

V: TRBV18
J: TRBJ1-3
D: TRBD1
size: -
CDR3: CASSPRLARTGDHSGNTIYF
DNA: TGTGCCAGCTCACCACGGCTCGCACGGACAGGGGACCACTCTGGAAACACCATATATTTT

V: TRBV7-9
J: TRBJ1-1
D: -
size: few
CDR3: CASSVDSEGEAFF
DNA: TGTGCCAGCAGCGTGGACAGTGAAGGTGAAGCTTTCTTT

V: TRBV10-3
J: TRBJ2-7
D: -
size: -
CDR3: CAISEIPGQFTYEQYF
DNA: TGTGCCATCAGTGAGATACCGGGACAATTTACCTACGAGCAGTACTTC

V: TRBV30
J: TRBJ1-5
D: -
size: -
CDR3: CAWSRGGGQPQHF
DNA: TGTGCCTGGAGTAGGGGGGGCGGTCAGCCCCAGCATTTT

V: TRBV11-2
J: TRBJ1-3
D: -
size: -
CDR3: CASSLEPGSGNTIYF
DNA: TGTGCCAGCAGCTTAGAACCGGGCAGCGGAAACACCATATATTTT

V: TRBV12-5
J: TRBJ1-5
D: -
size: -
CDR3: CASGFSGGQPQHF
DNA: TGTGCTAGTGGTTTCTCGGGGGGTCAGCCCCAGCATTTT

V: TRBV5-1
J: TRBJ2-5
D: -
size: -
CDR3: CASSLNPSRGETQYF
DNA: TGCGCCAGCAGTCTCAATCCTTCGAGGGGGGAGACCCAGTACTTC

V: TRBV28
J: TRBJ2-1
D: -
size: medium-sized
CDR3: CASSLAYNEQFF
DNA: TGTGCCAGCAGTTTAGCGTACAATGAGCAGTTCTTC

V: TRBV6-4
J: TRBJ2-2
D: -
size: -
CDR3: CASSPVGGSGELFF
DNA: TGTGCCAGCAGTCCAGTAGGGGGGTCCGGGGAGCTGTTTTTT

V: TRBV20-1
J: TRBJ2-1
D: -
size: once
CDR3: CSAHTAGFEFF
DNA: TGCAGTGCGCATACTGCGGGTTTTGAGTTCTTC

V: TRBV29-1
J: TRBJ2-1
D: TRBD2
size: once
CDR3: CSVVQLAGLNEQFF
DNA: TGCAGCGTTGTTCAACTAGCGGGCCTCAATGAGCAGTTCTTC

V: TRBV5-4
J: TRBJ2-3
D: TRBD2
size: -
CDR3: CASSPGLAGVDTQYF
DNA: TGTGCCAGCAGCCCGGGACTAGCGGGAGTAGATACGCAGTATTTT

V: TRBV27
J: TRBJ2-7
D: -
size: -
CDR3: CASSPTDNPYEQYF
DNA: TGTGCCAGCAGTCCCACAGACAATCCCTACGAGCAGTACTTC

V: TRBV4-2
J: TRBJ2-3
D: TRBD2
size: -
CDR3: CASSQGAGFTDTQYF
DNA: TGTGCCAGCAGCCAGGGAGCGGGGTTCACAGATACGCAGTATTTT

V: TRBV2
J: TRBJ2-1
D: TRBD2
size: -
CDR3: CAIVSGSSYNEQFF
DNA: TGTGCCATCGTTAGCGGGAGTTCCTACAATGAGCAGTTCTTC

V: TRBV25-1
J: TRBJ2-1
D: -
size: -
CDR3: CASSVGFYNEQFF
DNA: TGTGCCAGCAGTGTCGGCTTCTACAATGAGCAGTTCTTC

V: TRBV9
J: TRBJ2-3
D: -
size: -
CDR3: CASSARGVSTDTQYF
DNA: TGTGCCAGCAGCGCCCGAGGGGTGAGCACAGATACGCAGTATTTT

V: TRBV6-6
J: TRBJ1-4
D: -
size: -
CDR3: CASRPRGGEEKLFF
DNA: TGTGCCAGCAGACCTCGGGGAGGCGAGGAAAAACTGTTTTTT

V: TRBV7-9
J: TRBJ1-3
D: -
size: -
CDR3: CASSLGRTADSGNTIYF
DNA: TGTGCCAGCAGCTTAGGTAGAACGGCGGACTCTGGAAACACCATATATTTT

V: TRBV5-1
J: TRBJ1-4
D: -
size: -
CDR3: CASSFLDSNEKLFF
DNA: TGCGCCAGCAGCTTCCTAGACAGTAATGAAAAACTGTTTTTT

V: TRBV6-5
J: TRBJ1-2
D: -
size: few
CDR3: CASSQEANYGYTF
DNA: TGTGCCAGCAGCCAAGAAGCTAACTATGGCTACACCTTC

V: TRBV18
J: TRBJ2-1
D: TRBD2
size: -
CDR3: CASSPTSGSEQFF
DNA: TGTGCCAGCTCACCGACTAGCGGGAGTGAGCAGTTCTTC

V: TRBV6-5
J: TRBJ2-5
D: -
size: -
CDR3: CASSLDPTGDTQYF
DNA: TGTGCCAGTTCACTGGACCCCACGGGCGATACCCAGTACTTC

V: TRBV4-1
J: TRBJ2-2
D: TRBD2
size: few
CDR3: CASSREGFVPTGELFF
DNA: TGCGCCAGCAGCCGGGAGGGTTTTGTACCGACCGGGGAGCTGTTTTTT

V: TRBV5-1
J: TRBJ1-4
D: TRBD1
size: -
CDR3: CASSPRQGNNEKLFF
DNA: TGCGCCAGCAGCCCACGACAGGGTAATAATGAAAAACTGTTTTTT

V: TRBV5-4
J: TRBJ1-2
D: TRBD1
size: once
CDR3: CASSLLGTGVREFYGYTF
DNA: TGTGCCAGCAGCTTGCTTGGGACAGGGGTAAGAGAGTTCTATGGCTACACCTTC

V: TRBV5-6
J: TRBJ1-2
D: -
size: -
CDR3: CASSPKVPYGYTF
DNA: TGTGCCAGCAGCCCCAAAGTCCCCTATGGCTACACCTTC

V: TRBV28
J: TRBJ2-3
D: TRBD1
size: -
CDR3: CASSEGTGITDTQYF
DNA: TGTGCCAGCAGCGAAGGGACAGGGATCACAGATACGCAGTATTTT

V: TRBV25-1
J: TRBJ1-6
D: TRBD1
size: -
CDR3: CASRGWTGRNSPLHF
DNA: TGTGCCAGCAGGGGGTGGACAGGGAGGAATTCACCCCTCCACTTT

V: TRBV15
J: TRBJ1-2
D: -
size: few
CDR3: CATSIGGGYGYTF
DNA: TGTGCCACCAGCATTGGAGGGGGCTATGGCTACACCTTC

V: TRBV5-1
J: TRBJ2-7
D: -
size: -
CDR3: CASSLEGPSSYEQYF
DNA: TGCGCCAGCAGCTTGGAGGGACCTAGCTCCTACGAGCAGTACTTC

V: TRBV12-5
J: TRBJ1-2
D: -
size: -
CDR3: CASGLDRGQRRYGYTF
DNA: TGTGCTAGTGGTTTGGACCGCGGGCAGAGACGCTATGGCTACACCTTC

V: TRBV29-1
J: TRBJ1-4
D: -
size: -
CDR3: CSVGGRNEKLFF
DNA: TGCAGCGTTGGAGGCAGGAACGAGAAACTGTTTTTT

V: TRBV20-1
J: TRBJ2-2
D: -
size: -
CDR3: CSAQTTGELFF
DNA: TGCAGTGCCCAGACGACCGGGGAGCTGTTTTTT

V: TRBV27
J: TRBJ1-1
D: -
size: -
CDR3: CASSLKAGRNLNTEAFF
DNA: TGTGCCAGCAGTTTAAAAGCTGGCAGGAACCTGAACACTGAAGCTTTCTTT

V: TRBV5-8
J: TRBJ2-7
D: -
size: -
CDR3: CASSPKGREQYF
DNA: TGTGCCAGCAGTCCTAAAGGGCGGGAGCAGTACTTC

V: TRBV9
J: TRBJ2-5
D: TRBD2
size: -
CDR3: CASSPWDAGAGQETQYF
DNA: TGTGCCAGCAGCCCCTGGGATGCGGGAGCGGGCCAAGAGACCCAGTACTTC